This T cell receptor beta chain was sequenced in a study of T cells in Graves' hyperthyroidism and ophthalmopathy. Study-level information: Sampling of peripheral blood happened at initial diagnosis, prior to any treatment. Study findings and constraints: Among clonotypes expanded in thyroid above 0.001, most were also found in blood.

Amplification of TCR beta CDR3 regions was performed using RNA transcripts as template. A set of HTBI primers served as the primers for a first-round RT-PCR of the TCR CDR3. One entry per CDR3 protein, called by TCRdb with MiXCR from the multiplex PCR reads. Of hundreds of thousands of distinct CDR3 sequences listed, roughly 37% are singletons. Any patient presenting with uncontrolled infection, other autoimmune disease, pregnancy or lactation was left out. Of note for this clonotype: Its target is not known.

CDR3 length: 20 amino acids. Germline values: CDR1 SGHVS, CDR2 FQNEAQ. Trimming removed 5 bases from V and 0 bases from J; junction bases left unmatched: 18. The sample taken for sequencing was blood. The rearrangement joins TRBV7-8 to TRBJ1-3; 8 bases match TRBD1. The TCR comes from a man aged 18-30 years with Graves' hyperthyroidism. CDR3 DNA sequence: TGTGCCAGCAGCAGCGCGTGGGTCCAGGGGGCGTCGGGCTCTGGAAACACCATATATTTT. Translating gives CASSSAWVQGASGSGNTIYF.